This record concerns one T cell receptor beta chain sequence. This entry comes from a study of blood T cell repertoires in COVID-19. As originally analysed: Reference gene primer amplification gave nucleated cell count estimates. Using immunoSEQ multiplex PCR, the repertoire was profiled, and TCRdb retains in-frame clones only, with some absent. V and J calls and clone size follow that table, whereas D and trimming were derived from the DNA. The data contain 350,000 to 550,000 clones, around 87% of them singletons. CDR3 length equals 13 residues. CDR1 and CDR2 (germline): MDHEN, SYDVKM. Trimming removed 1 base from V and 6 bases from J, with 9 bases in between. Participants' reported clinical history set cohort assignment. For recovered donors of Cohort 3, there were two negative PCRs, clearance, or symptom resolution.

The origin of this receptor is a man between 25 and 39 years old who had recovered from COVID-19. This rearrangement joins TRBV28 to TRBJ1-2; D remains unclear. The sequencing sample was made of PBMCs or T cells enriched from blood (not recorded which). CDR3 sequence: CASSLSLRDGYTF. As DNA, the CDR3 is TGTGCCAGCAGTTTATCTCTGCGGGATGGCTACACCTTC.